These 25 T cell receptor beta chains came from one sample sequenced in a study of regulatory T cells in long-lasting Graves disease. Sample time point: newly diagnosed GD, antithyroid drugs for less than 3 months. The TCR library was made from RNA extracted from PBMCs. Combining iRepertoire HTBI primers with Arm-PCR of CDR3 regions, the authors built TCR beta libraries. TCRdb analysed the multiplex PCR reads with MiXCR anew, one entry per CDR3 protein. The profile shows hundreds of thousands of distinct CDR3 sequences, less than 20% of them singletons. The sample was also reused in another study, on T cells in Graves' hyperthyroidism and ophthalmopathy.

The material sequenced was peripheral blood mononuclear cells (PBMCs), taken at new diagnosis, from a patient treated with antithyroid drugs. The origin of the receptors is a woman in her 30s with Graves disease.

This clonotype was found once. V usage is TRBV7-2 and J usage is TRBJ2-1, with D unclear. This CDR3 has 16 residues. Germline CDR1 SGHTA, CDR2 FQGNSA. The germline V and J ends were trimmed by 5 bases and 2 bases, with 16 bases remaining between them. The CDR3 nucleotides read TGTGCCAGCAGCGAGGCGACTTCCCCCACCTACAATGAGCAGTTCTTC. Translation: CASSEATSPTYNEQFF.

In its sample, this clonotype was seen many times. The chain has TRBV12-3 or TRBV12-4 and TRBJ2-1, with 7 bases matching TRBD1. With 2 bases clipped from V and 8 bases from J, the junction kept 9 bases outside the gene matches. The CDR3 consists of 15 residues. CDR3 region: CASSLMGQIFDEQFF. The CDR3 bases are TGTGCCAGCAGTTTAATGGGACAGATATTCGATGAGCAGTTCTTC.

This clonotype was counted only a few times. The CDR3 nucleotides read TGTGCCACCAGTGGGCTCCCGGAAGCGGGAGCCCCAGATACGCAGTATTTT. This codes for CATSGLPEAGAPDTQYF. The gene calls are TRBV24-1 and TRBJ2-3; TRBD2 agrees at 8 bases. The CDR3 has 17 residues. Germline V gene data show CDR1 as KGHDR and CDR2 as SFDVKD. V was clipped by 5 bases and J by 4 bases; unmatched bases: 13.

Of note for this clonotype: A clone one base away is much larger, so this may be a read error. This chain connects TRBV6-2 or TRBV6-3 to TRBJ1-3; D gene uncertain. This CDR3 spans 12 amino acids. Trimming removed 10 bases at V and 0 bases at J, with 7 bases between. Germline CDR1 MNHEY, CDR2 SVGEGT. In DNA, the CDR3 is TGTGCCACGTCCGGCTCTGGAAACACCATATATTTT. Amino acid sequence: CATSGSGNTIYF.

This clonotype turned up a few times. The V and J genes are TRBV15 and TRBJ2-7; 8 positions match TRBD2. V shed 5 bases, J shed 2 bases, and the junction held 8 bases outside the gene matches. CDR3 length equals 15 residues. Per germline, CDR1 LNHNV and CDR2 YYDKDF (reference sequence). This CDR3 is CATSSSSGRAYEQYF. CDR3 bases: TGTGCCACCAGCTCTTCGAGCGGGAGAGCCTACGAGCAGTACTTC.

Points on this clonotype: A much larger clone differs by one base, so this may be a read error. V gene TRBV28 combines with J gene TRBJ1-1; D is perhaps TRBD1 (6 bases). From germline, CDR1 is MDHEN and CDR2 SYDVKM. The CDR3 extends over 11 amino acids. For the CDR3, the DNA is TGTGCCTCCTACGGGGACACTGGAGCTTTCTTT. Its protein is CASYGDTGAFF.

The chain has TRBV28 and TRBJ1-5; perhaps TRBD1 as D (6 bases). The germline gives CDR1 MDHEN, CDR2 SYDVKM. V was pared by 6 bases and J by 6 bases, with 15 bases between. CDR3 size: 14 residues. The CDR3 DNA sequence: TGTGCCAGCAGCGAAAGGGGGTTAAGTCAGCCCCAGCATTTT. Protein product: CASSERGLSQPQHF.

Comment on this clonotype: It may be a read error: a sequence one base away is much more abundant. This rearrangement joins TRBV7-9 to TRBJ2-5; D not resolved. Trimming pared 11 bases from V and 9 bases from J, leaving 22 bases between. In germline, CDR1 is SEHNR, CDR2 FQNEAQ (reference sequence). CDR3 length: 13 amino acids. CDR3 sequence: CAGGARDGLSQYF. CDR3 coding DNA: TGTGCCGGCGGCGCTAGGGATGGCTTGTCCCAGTACTTC. Supplemented by reference TRBV7-9 and TRBJ2-5, the full variable domain reads DTGVSQNPRHKITKRGQNVTFRCDPISEHNRLYWYRQTLGQGPEFLTYFQNEAQLEKSRLLSDRFSAERPKGSFSTLEIQRTEQGDSAMYLCAGGARDGLSQYFGPGTRLLVL.

Many counts were recorded for this clonotype. The chain couples TRBV11-3 to TRBJ2-5; D is unresolved. The CDR3 totals 13 residues. Trimming removed 5 bases from V and 5 bases from J, with 12 bases in between. CDR1 SGHNT and CDR2 YENEEA come from the germline V gene. CDR3 in amino acids: CASSPSPAETQYF. CDR3 bases: TGTGCCAGCAGCCCCTCTCCCGCGGAGACCCAGTACTTC.

This clonotype was detected many times. The chain combines TRBV12-3 or TRBV12-4 with TRBJ2-7; TRBD1 aligns across 8 bases. The CDR3 length is 13 residues. Unmatched junction bases numbered 3, after V lost 5 bases and J lost 3 bases. In DNA, the CDR3 is TGTGCCAGCAGTCCCGACAGGGGCTACGAGCAGTACTTC. It codes for CASSPDRGYEQYF.

This clonotype was recorded a few times. This sequence joins TRBV7-3 and TRBJ2-5; D possibly corresponds to TRBD2 (6 bases). The CDR3 covers 13 residues. The germline V gene encodes CDR1 SGHTA and CDR2 FQGTGA. Trimming stripped 4 bases from V and 3 bases from J, with 9 bases between. Here the CDR3 DNA reads TGTGCCAGCAGCTCAGTAGCGGAAGAGACCCAGTACTTC. Its translation: CASSSVAEETQYF.

This clonotype appeared many times. CDR3: CASRPGLAGKNIQYF. DNA for the CDR3: TGTGCCAGCAGACCTGGACTAGCGGGGAAAAACATTCAGTACTTC. V is TRBV7-2 and J is TRBJ2-4; 12 bases fit TRBD2. Trimming removed 6 bases from V and 4 bases from J; junction bases left unmatched: 4. The germline gives CDR1 SGHTA, CDR2 FQGNSA. CDR3 length: 15 amino acids.

This clonotype has only a few counts. The chain uses TRBV4-1 and TRBJ1-6; D may be TRBD1 (5 bases). The V end was cut by 2 bases, the J end by 7 bases, with 12 bases between. Germline values: CDR1 MGHRA, CDR2 YSYEKL. The CDR3 contains 15 residues. The CDR3 spells CASSQNQGKNSPLHF. The DNA of the CDR3 is TGCGCCAGCAGCCAAAACCAGGGAAAAAATTCACCCCTCCACTTT.

V usage is TRBV24-1 and J usage is TRBJ1-2; D gene unclear. The CDR3 contains 12 residues. Deletions cut 0 bases from V and 9 bases from J, with 7 bases between. Germline CDR1 reads KGHDR; CDR2 reads SFDVKD. The CDR3 DNA reads TGTGCCACCAGTGATTTGCTTGTTAGCTACACCTTC. Its translation is CATSDLLVSYTF.

This clonotype was recorded a few times. V is TRBV28 and J is TRBJ2-7; D not certain. CDR1 and CDR2 (germline): MDHEN, SYDVKM. Trimming took 4 bases from V and 3 from J, leaving 16 bases between them. This CDR3 spans 15 amino acids. The CDR3 DNA follows: TGTGCCAGCAGTTCTCGGACGAATATTATCTACGAGCAGTACTTC. It yields the protein CASSSRTNIIYEQYF.

This clonotype was counted many times. V is TRBV29-1 and J is TRBJ2-2, with 8 bases matching TRBD1. Germline V gene sequence: CDR1 SQVTM, CDR2 ANQGSEA. With V trimmed by 4 bases and J by 6 bases, 7 bases remained unmatched. This CDR3 region has 14 residues. The CDR3 sequence: CSVGDRYMAGELFF. The CDR3 bases are TGCAGCGTTGGGGACAGGTATATGGCCGGGGAGCTGTTTTTT.

The chain combines TRBV5-1 with TRBJ1-1, with a tentative D call TRBD1 (5 bases). V gave up 3 bases and J gave up 3 bases, with 21 bases separating them. Germline CDR1 and CDR2: SGHRS and YFSETQ. The CDR3 runs to 17 residues. CDR3 bases: TGCGCCAGCAGCTGGGGGAAAACAGAACCATACTACACTGAAGCTTTCTTT. Translation gives CASSWGKTEPYYTEAFF.

This clonotype has at least ten counts. V usage is TRBV10-1 and J usage is TRBJ2-2, with D perhaps matching TRBD1 (5 bases). The CDR3 extends over 16 amino acids. V lost 9 bases to trimming and J lost 2 bases, with 19 bases between them. The germline V gene has CDR1 WNHNN and CDR2 SYGVQD (reference sequence). The CDR3 region has the DNA TGCGCCAGTTACGATAACTGGACACGTAACACCGGGGAGCTGTTTTTT. This translates into CASYDNWTRNTGELFF.

This clonotype has ten or more counts. V is TRBV7-3 and J is TRBJ2-3; no definite D call. V lost 6 bases and J lost 6, with 7 bases in between. The CDR3 loop spans 11 amino acids. Germline CDR1 and CDR2: SGHTA and FQGTGA. DNA of the CDR3: TGTGCCAGCAGTACTGGGGATACGCAGTATTTT. Encoded protein: CASSTGDTQYF.

This clonotype was seen many times. The chain carries TRBV12-3 or TRBV12-4 and TRBJ2-7; 7 bases are a match to TRBD1. This CDR3 is built from 14 residues. V was clipped by 5 bases and J by 6 bases; unmatched bases: 10. DNA of the CDR3: TGTGCCAGCAGTCAGACAGGGTCTGGTCGCGAGCAGTACTTC. Its translation is CASSQTGSGREQYF.

A word on this clonotype: One base away lies a much larger clone, so this may be a sequencing read error. The chain has TRBV5-5 and TRBJ1-2, with D possibly being TRBD1 (5 bases). V shed 4 bases and J shed 6 bases, with 16 bases lying between them. The germline gives CDR1 SGHKS, CDR2 YYEKEE (reference sequence). The CDR3 is 14 amino acids. The CDR3 loop reads CASSLRGRVHGYTF. CDR3 coding DNA: TGTGCCAGCAGCCTGAGGGGCAGGGTCCATGGCTACACCTTC.

This clonotype showed up just a few times. The chain carries TRBV27 and TRBJ1-4, with D possibly TRBD1 on 5 matching bases. This CDR3 contains 17 residues. CDR1 is MNHEY and CDR2 is SMNVEV in the germline V gene (reference sequence). Deletions cut 0 bases from V and 4 bases from J, with 15 bases between. The CDR3 DNA is TGTGCCAGCAGTTTATCTCGGGACCGGGGGGTTAATGAAAAACTGTTTTTT. Encoded protein: CASSLSRDRGVNEKLFF.

This clonotype was observed a few times. The gene calls are TRBV7-2 and TRBJ2-3, with D perhaps matching TRBD1 (5 bases). V was shortened by 3 bases and J by 5 bases, with 12 bases between the two germline ends. The CDR3 is made up of 14 amino acids. The germline V gene has CDR1 SGHTA and CDR2 FQGNSA. CDR3 residues: CASSLGLFEDTQYF. The CDR3 DNA is TGTGCCAGCAGCTTGGGGCTGTTTGAAGATACGCAGTATTTT.

This clonotype was picked up a small number of times. This chain joins TRBV20-1 and TRBJ2-5; D could derive from TRBD1 or TRBD2 (5 bases each). Germline V gene lookup returns CDR1 DFQATT and CDR2 SNEGSKA (reference sequence). The V and J ends lost 3 bases and 2 bases respectively, with 13 bases between them. The CDR3 has 14 residues. The CDR3 is CSASLPGRQETQYF. DNA for the CDR3: TGCAGTGCTAGTCTTCCGGGACGTCAAGAGACCCAGTACTTC.

V usage is TRBV20-1 and J usage is TRBJ2-7, with D unresolved. Germline CDR1 is DFQATT and CDR2 is SNEGSKA (reference sequence). The V end lost 3 bases, the J end lost 4 bases, and 16 bases lay between the germline ends. The CDR3 has 14 amino acids. The CDR3 loop is CSARRQTGRYEQYF. The CDR3 DNA reads TGCAGTGCTAGGAGGCAGACCGGGCGTTACGAGCAGTACTTC.